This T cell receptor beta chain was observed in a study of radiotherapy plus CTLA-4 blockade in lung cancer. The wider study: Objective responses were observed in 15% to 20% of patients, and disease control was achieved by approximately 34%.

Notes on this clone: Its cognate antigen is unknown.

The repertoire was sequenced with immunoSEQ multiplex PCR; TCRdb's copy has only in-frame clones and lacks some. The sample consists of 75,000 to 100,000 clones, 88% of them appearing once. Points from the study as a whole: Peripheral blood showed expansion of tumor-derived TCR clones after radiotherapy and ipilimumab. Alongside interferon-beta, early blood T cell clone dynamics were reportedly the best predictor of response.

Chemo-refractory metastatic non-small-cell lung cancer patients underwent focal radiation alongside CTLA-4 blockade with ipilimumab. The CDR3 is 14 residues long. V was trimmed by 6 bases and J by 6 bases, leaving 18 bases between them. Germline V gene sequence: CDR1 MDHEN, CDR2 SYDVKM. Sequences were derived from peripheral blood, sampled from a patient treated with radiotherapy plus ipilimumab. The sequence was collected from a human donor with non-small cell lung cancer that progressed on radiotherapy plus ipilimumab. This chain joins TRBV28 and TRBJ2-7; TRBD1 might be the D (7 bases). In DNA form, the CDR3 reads TGTGCCAGCAGACGTTCTTCAGGGGGACTCGAGCAGTACTTC. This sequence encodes CASRRSSGGLEQYF.